This TCR beta chain was profiled in a study of PD-1 blockade in classical Hodgkin lymphoma. Points from the study as a whole: Nivolumab starters within 1 year of ASCT were excluded.

This clone has only one observation. Its cognate antigen is unknown. Every single patient, without exception, relapsed after autologous stem cell transplantation, and brentuximab vedotin exposure varied. The germline gives CDR1 SQVTM, CDR2 ANQGSEA. This CDR3 is 12 amino acids long. V was cut by 6 bases and J by 2 bases, with 10 bases left in between. Only in-frame clones appear in the TCRdb table, and some are missing; sequencing was by immunoSEQ multiplex PCR. Found here are about 15,000 clones, over 80% of them singletons; the top ten hold over 30%. This receptor was taken from a human donor with classical Hodgkin lymphoma. The V call is TRBV29-1, the J call TRBJ1-2; D possibly corresponds to TRBD1 (5 bases). The sample consisted of peripheral blood mononuclear cells (PBMCs), taken before the second cycle of nivolumab. The CDR3 reads CSVPQGNYGYTF. In nucleotides, the CDR3 is TGCAGCGTACCCCAGGGAAACTATGGCTACACCTTC.